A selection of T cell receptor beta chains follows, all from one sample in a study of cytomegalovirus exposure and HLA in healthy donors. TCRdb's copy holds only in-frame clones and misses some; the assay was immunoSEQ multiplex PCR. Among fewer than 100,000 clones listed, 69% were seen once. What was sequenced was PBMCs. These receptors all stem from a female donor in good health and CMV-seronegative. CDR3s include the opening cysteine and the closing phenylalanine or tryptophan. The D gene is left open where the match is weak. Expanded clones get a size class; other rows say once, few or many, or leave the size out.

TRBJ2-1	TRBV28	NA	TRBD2	CASPGTSGDNEQFF	TGTGCCAGCCCCGGGACTAGCGGAGACAATGAGCAGTTCTTC
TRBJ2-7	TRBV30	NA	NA	CAWSVGYEQYF	TGTGCCTGGAGTGTGGGCTACGAGCAGTACTTC
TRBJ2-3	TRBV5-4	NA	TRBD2	CASSTRLAVSTDTQYF	TGTGCCAGCAGCACCCGACTAGCGGTTAGCACAGATACGCAGTATTTT
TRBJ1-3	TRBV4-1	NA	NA	CASSQGISGPSGNTIYF	TGCGCCAGCAGCCAAGGGATCTCAGGCCCCTCTGGAAACACCATATATTTT
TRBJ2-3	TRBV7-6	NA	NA	CASSLSGSGTDTQYF	TGTGCCAGCAGCTTAAGCGGGTCGGGCACAGATACGCAGTATTTT
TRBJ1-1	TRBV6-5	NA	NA	CASSSRGGDTEAFF	TGTGCCAGCAGTTCTCGAGGGGGGGACACTGAAGCTTTCTTT
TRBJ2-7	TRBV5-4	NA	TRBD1	CASSYRDRGQYEQYF	TGTGCCAGCAGCTACCGGGACAGGGGGCAATACGAGCAGTACTTC
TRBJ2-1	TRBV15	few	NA	CATSRSNNEQFF	TGTGCCACCAGCAGATCTAACAATGAGCAGTTCTTC
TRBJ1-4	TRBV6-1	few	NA	CASNGWGEVGEKLFF	TGTGCCAGCAATGGTTGGGGGGAAGTCGGCGAAAAACTGTTTTTT
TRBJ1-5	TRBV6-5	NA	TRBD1	CASSHRGQGNQPQHF	TGTGCCAGCAGTCACAGGGGGCAAGGCAATCAGCCCCAGCATTTT
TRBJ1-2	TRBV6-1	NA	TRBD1	CASKEGANYGYTF	TGTGCCAGCAAGGAGGGGGCGAACTATGGCTACACCTTC
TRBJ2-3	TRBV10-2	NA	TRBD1	CATGQGTDTQYF	TGCGCCACCGGACAGGGCACAGATACGCAGTATTTT
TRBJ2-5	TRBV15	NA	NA	CATSRAASLEKTQYF	TGTGCCACCAGCAGAGCGGCTAGCCTAGAAAAGACCCAGTACTTC
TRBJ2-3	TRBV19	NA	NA	CASTEIGGKSSTDTQYF	TGTGCCAGTACTGAAATTGGGGGGAAGTCTAGCACAGATACGCAGTATTTT
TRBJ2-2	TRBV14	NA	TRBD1	CASSRGQGRTGELFF	TGTGCCAGCAGCCGCGGACAGGGGCGCACCGGGGAGCTGTTTTTT